This T cell receptor beta chain was observed in a study of CD4+ T cells in melanoma. Study results and caveats: Diverse differentiation states were reported for melanoma neoantigen-specific CD4+ T cells. A reported correlation linked neoantigen-specific CD4+ T cells to CD8+, macrophage and B cell function.

The CDR3 loop spans 14 amino acids. Germline CDR1 is MNHEY and CDR2 is SMNVEV (reference sequence). V lost 4 bases, J lost 3 bases, and 10 bases lay in between. Turning to this clone: Its cognate antigen is unknown.

Sequenced by immunoSEQ multiplex PCR; TCRdb stores in-frame clones only, minus some. The sample includes fewer than 20,000 clones, 81% seen only once; the top ten take about 5%. Sequencing input: cells from a culture (not recorded whether cultured in vitro). The chain couples TRBV27 to TRBJ1-5; D remains unclear. The TCR originated in a human donor with melanoma. The CDR3, as DNA: TGTGCCAGCAGTTACAAGGATTCCAATCAGCCCCAGCATTTT. Its protein is CASSYKDSNQPQHF.